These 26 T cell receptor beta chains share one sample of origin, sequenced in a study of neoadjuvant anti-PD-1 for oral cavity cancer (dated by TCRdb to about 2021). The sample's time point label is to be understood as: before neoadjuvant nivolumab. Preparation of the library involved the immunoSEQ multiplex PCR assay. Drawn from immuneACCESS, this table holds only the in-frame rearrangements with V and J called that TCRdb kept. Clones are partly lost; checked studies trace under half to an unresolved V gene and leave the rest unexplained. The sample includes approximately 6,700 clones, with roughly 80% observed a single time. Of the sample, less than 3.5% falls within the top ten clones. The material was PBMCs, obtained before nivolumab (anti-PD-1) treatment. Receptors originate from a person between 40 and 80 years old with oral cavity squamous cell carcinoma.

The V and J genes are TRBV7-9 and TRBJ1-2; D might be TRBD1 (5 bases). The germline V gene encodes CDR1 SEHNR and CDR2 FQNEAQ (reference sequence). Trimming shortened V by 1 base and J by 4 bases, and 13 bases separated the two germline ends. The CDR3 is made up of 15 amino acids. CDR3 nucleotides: TGTGCCAGCAGCTTAGAATTGTCAGGGACCTATGGCTACACCTTC. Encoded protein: CASSLELSGTYGYTF.

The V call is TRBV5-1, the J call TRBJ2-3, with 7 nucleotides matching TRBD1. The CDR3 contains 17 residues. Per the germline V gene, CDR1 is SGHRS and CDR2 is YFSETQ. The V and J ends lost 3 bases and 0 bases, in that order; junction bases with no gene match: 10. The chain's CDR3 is CASSYWADRYSTDTQYF. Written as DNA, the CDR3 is TGCGCCAGCAGCTATTGGGCGGACAGGTATAGCACAGATACGCAGTATTTT.

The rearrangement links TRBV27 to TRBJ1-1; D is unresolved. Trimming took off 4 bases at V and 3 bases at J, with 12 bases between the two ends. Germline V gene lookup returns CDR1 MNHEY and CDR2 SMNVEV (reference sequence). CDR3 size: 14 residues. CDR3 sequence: CASSSLGRDTEAFF. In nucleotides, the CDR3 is TGTGCCAGCAGTTCCTTGGGTCGGGACACTGAAGCTTTCTTT.

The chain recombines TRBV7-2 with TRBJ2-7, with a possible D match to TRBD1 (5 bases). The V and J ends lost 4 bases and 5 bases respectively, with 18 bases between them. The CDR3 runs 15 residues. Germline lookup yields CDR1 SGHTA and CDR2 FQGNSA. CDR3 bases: TGTGCCAGCAGCTCCTCAGGGTCACTTTTCCACGAGCAGTACTTC. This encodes CASSSSGSLFHEQYF.

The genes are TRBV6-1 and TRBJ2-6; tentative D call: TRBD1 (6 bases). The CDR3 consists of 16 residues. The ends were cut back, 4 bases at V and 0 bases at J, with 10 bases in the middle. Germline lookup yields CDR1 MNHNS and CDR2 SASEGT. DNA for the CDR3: TGTGCCAGCAGTGTACAGGGCCTCTCTGGGGCCAACGTCCTGACTTTC. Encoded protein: CASSVQGLSGANVLTF.

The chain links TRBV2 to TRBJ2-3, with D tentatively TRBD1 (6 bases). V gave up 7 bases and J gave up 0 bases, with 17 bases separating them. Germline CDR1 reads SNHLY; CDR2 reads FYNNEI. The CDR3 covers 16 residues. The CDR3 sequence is CASIILRGLSTDTQYF. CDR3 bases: TGTGCCAGCATTATCCTCAGGGGCTTGAGCACAGATACGCAGTATTTT.

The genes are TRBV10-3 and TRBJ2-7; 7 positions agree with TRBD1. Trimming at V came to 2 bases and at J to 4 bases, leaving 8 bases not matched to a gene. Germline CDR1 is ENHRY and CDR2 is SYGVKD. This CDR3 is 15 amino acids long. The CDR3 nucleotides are TGTGCCATCAGTGAGCTGGACAGGTTCTCTTACGAGCAGTACTTC. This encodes CAISELDRFSYEQYF.

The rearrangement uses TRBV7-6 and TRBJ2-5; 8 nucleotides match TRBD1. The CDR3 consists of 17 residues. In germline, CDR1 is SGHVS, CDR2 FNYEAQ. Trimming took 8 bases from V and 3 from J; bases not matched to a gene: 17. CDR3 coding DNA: TGTGCCAGCGGGTTCCCCAAACAGGGGGGCACTGAAGAGACCCAGTACTTC. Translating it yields CASGFPKQGGTEETQYF.

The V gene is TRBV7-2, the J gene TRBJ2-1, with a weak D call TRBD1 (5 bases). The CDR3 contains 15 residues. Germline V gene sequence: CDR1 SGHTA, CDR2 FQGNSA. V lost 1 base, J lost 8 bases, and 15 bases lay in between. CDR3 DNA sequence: TGTGCCAGCAGCTTAGGGGCAACCAGGGTATATGAGCAGTTCTTC. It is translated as CASSLGATRVYEQFF.

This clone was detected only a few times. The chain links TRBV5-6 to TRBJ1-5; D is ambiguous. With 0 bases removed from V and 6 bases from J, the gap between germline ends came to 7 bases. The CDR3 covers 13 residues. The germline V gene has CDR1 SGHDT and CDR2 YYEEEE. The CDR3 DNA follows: TGTGCCAGCAGCTTGGCCGCAGCTCAGCCCCAGCATTTT. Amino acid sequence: CASSLAAAQPQHF.

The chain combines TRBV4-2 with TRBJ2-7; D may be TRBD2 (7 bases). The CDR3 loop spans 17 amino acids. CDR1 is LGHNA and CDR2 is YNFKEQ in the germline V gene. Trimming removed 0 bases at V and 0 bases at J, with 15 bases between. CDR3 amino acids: CASSQDRGGHLSYEQYF. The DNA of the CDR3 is TGTGCCAGCAGCCAAGATAGGGGGGGGCACCTCTCCTACGAGCAGTACTTC.

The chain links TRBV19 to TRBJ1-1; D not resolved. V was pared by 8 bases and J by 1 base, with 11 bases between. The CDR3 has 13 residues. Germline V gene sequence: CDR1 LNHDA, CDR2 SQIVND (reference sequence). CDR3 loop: CASGIRANTEAFF. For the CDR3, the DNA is TGTGCCAGTGGGATAAGGGCGAACACTGAAGCTTTCTTT.

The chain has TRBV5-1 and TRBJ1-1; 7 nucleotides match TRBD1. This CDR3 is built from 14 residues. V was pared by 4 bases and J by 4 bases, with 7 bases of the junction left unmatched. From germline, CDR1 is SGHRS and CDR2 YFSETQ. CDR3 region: CASSPQGRGTEAFF. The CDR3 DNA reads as TGCGCCAGCAGCCCACAGGGGAGAGGCACTGAAGCTTTCTTT.

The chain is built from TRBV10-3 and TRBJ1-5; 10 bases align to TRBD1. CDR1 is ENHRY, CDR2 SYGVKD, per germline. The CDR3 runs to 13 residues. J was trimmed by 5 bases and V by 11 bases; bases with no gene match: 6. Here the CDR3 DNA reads TGTGCCTCAACCGGGACAGGGGATCAGCCCCAGCATTTT. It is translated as CASTGTGDQPQHF.

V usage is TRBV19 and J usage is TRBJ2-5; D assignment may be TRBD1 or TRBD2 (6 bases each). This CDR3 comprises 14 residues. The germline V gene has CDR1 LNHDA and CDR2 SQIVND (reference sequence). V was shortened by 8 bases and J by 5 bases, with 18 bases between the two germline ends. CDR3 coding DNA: TGTGCCAGTTCCCCTTTGGGGGGCCACGAGACCCAGTACTTC. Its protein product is CASSPLGGHETQYF.

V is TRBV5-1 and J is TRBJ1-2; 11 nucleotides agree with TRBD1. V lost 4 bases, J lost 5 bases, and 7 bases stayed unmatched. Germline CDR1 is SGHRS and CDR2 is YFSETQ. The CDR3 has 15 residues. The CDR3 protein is CASSPGQGGVYGYTF. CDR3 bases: TGCGCCAGCAGCCCGGGACAGGGGGGTGTATATGGCTACACCTTC.

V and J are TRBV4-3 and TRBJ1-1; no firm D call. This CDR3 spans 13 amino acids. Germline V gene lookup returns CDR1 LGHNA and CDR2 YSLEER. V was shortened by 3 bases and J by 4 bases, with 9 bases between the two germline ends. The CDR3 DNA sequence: TGCGCCAGCAGCCATAGGGTGGCCACTGAAGCTTTCTTT. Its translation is CASSHRVATEAFF.

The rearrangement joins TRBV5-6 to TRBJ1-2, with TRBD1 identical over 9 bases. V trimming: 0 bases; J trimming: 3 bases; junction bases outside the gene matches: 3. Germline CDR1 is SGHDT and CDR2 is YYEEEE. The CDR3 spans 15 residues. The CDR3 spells CASSLGGTGYYGYTF. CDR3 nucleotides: TGTGCCAGCAGCTTGGGCGGGACAGGGTACTATGGCTACACCTTC.

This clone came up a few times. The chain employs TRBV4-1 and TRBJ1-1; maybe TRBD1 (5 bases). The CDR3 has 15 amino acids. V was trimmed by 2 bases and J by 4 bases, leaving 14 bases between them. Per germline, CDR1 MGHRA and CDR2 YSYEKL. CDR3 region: CASSQYRSGTTEAFF. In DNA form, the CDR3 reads TGCGCCAGCAGCCAATACCGCTCTGGGACCACTGAAGCTTTCTTT.

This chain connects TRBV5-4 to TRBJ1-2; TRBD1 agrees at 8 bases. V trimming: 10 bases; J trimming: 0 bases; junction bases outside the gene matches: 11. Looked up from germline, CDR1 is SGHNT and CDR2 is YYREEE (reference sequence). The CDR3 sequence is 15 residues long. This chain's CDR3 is CAGGDRRHSNYGYTF. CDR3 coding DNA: TGTGCCGGTGGGGACAGGCGACATTCTAACTATGGCTACACCTTC.

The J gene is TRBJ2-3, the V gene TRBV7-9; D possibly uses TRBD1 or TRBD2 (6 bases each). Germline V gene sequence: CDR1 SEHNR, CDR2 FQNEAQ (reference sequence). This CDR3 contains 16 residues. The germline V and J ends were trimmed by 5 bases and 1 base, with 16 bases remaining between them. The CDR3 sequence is CASSEGGLWGTDTQYF. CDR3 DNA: TGTGCCAGCAGCGAGGGGGGTTTGTGGGGCACAGATACGCAGTATTTT.

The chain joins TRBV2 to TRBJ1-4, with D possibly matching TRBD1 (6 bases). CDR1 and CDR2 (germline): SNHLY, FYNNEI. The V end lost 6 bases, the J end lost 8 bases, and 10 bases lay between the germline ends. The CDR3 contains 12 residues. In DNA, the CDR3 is TGTGCCAGCAGACAGGGCGTCGAAAAACTGTTTTTT. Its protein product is CASRQGVEKLFF.

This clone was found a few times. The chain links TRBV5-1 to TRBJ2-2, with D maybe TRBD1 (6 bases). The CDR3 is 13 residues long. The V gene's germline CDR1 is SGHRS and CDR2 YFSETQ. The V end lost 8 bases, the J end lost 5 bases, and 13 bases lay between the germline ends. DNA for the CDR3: TGCGCCAGTAACAGGGTTTCTACCGGGGAGCTGTTTTTT. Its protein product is CASNRVSTGELFF.

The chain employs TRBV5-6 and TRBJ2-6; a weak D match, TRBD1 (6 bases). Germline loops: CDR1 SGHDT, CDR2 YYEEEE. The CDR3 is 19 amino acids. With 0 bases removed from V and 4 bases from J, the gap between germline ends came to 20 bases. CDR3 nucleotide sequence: TGTGCCAGCAGCTTGGTTTTAGTGGCAGGGGCTGGAGGGGCCAACGTCCTGACTTTC. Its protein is CASSLVLVAGAGGANVLTF.

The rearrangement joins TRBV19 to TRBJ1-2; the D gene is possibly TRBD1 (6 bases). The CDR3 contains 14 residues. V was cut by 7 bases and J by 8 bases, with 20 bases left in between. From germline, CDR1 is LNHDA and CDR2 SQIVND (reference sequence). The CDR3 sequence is CASTLTGPTGGYTF. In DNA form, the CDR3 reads TGTGCCAGTACCCTGACAGGCCCAACGGGCGGCTACACCTTC. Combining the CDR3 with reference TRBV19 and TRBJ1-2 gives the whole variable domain DGGITQSPKYLFRKEGQNVTLSCEQNLNHDAMYWYRQDPGQGLRLIYYSQIVNDFQKGDIAEGYSVSREKKESFPLTVTSAQKNPTAFYLCASTLTGPTGGYTFGSGTRLTVV.

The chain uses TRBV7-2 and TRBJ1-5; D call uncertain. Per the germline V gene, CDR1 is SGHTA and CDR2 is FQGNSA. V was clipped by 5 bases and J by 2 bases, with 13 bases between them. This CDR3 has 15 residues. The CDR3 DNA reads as TGTGCCAGCAGCCCTAGCGGCGGGGGCAATCAGCCCCAGCATTTT. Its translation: CASSPSGGGNQPQHF.